The sequence of this TCR beta chain was determined in a study of T cell changes during pregnancy in multiple sclerosis. Libraries were prepared by immunoSEQ multiplex PCR; TCRdb keeps only in-frame clonotypes and omits some of them. The sample lists about 84,000 clones, 94% occurring once. The CDR3 sequence is 15 residues long. Losses at the gene ends were 4 bases for V and 4 bases for J; bases not matched to a gene: 2. Germline CDR1 SGHTA, CDR2 FQGNSA. The chain is built from TRBV7-2 and TRBJ2-5; 14 positions agree with TRBD2. This specimen consisted of peripheral blood, obtained in the second trimester of pregnancy. This clonotype was sampled from a female donor in good health, enrolled as a control in a pregnancy study. The CDR3 loop is CASSSGTSGRETQYF. The CDR3 DNA sequence: TGTGCCAGCAGCTCGGGGACTAGCGGGAGAGAGACCCAGTACTTC.